This is a list of T cell receptor beta chains from one sample in a study of vaccination effects on CD4 cells after COVID-19. The method was immunoSEQ multiplex PCR; TCRdb's version includes in-frame clones alone and lacks a portion of them. Here the sample spans around 40,000 clones, 72% being singletons. The antigens these receptors bind are not known. Sample: CD4+ T cells from PBMCs cultured without peptide, taken after COVID-19 vaccination. These receptors were collected from a human donor who received a COVID-19 vaccine. Each CDR3 is given with its conserved first and last residue. A D gene is named only where the DNA matches it firmly. Rows give clone size only sometimes, using once, few, many, or a class for an expanded clone.

CDR3 DNA: TGTGCCAGTAGTAGGGGGGGTAGCTATGGCTACACCTTC
CDR3 protein: CASSRGGSYGYTF
J gene: TRBJ1-2
clone size: once
D gene: .
V gene: TRBV19

CDR3 DNA: TGTGCCAGCAGCTACGGGACGCCGTACCAAGAGACCCAGTACTTC
CDR3 protein: CASSYGTPYQETQYF
J gene: TRBJ2-5
clone size: .
D gene: .
V gene: TRBV7-9

CDR3 DNA: TGTGCCAGCAGCAATACAGGGACCGGTTTGGATGAGCAGTTCTTC
CDR3 protein: CASSNTGTGLDEQFF
J gene: TRBJ2-1
clone size: .
D gene: .
V gene: TRBV7-6

CDR3 DNA: TGTGCCAGCAGTTCGGCAGGGGGCGCAGAGACCCAGTACTTC
CDR3 protein: CASSSAGGAETQYF
J gene: TRBJ2-5
clone size: .
D gene: TRBD1
V gene: TRBV27

CDR3 DNA: TGTGCCAGCAGCCCCAGGGTTCTGCAGTTCTTC
CDR3 protein: CASSPRVLQFF
J gene: TRBJ2-1
clone size: .
D gene: .
V gene: TRBV12-3/TRBV12-4

CDR3 DNA: TGTGCCAGCAGTTACTCACGGGGGTCTAATGAAAAACTGTTTTTT
CDR3 protein: CASSYSRGSNEKLFF
J gene: TRBJ1-4
clone size: .
D gene: .
V gene: TRBV6-5

CDR3 DNA: TGTGCCAGCAGTGAAGGTCTTGCGTTGCAGACCCAGTACTTC
CDR3 protein: CASSEGLALQTQYF
J gene: TRBJ2-5
clone size: .
D gene: .
V gene: TRBV6-1

CDR3 DNA: TGTGCCAGCAGCCCATCGGGACAGTCATTCTACGAGCAGTACTTC
CDR3 protein: CASSPSGQSFYEQYF
J gene: TRBJ2-7
clone size: .
D gene: TRBD1
V gene: TRBV9

CDR3 DNA: TGTGCCAGCAGCCGACAGGGTGCGGAGACCCAGTACTTC
CDR3 protein: CASSRQGAETQYF
J gene: TRBJ2-5
clone size: .
D gene: TRBD1
V gene: TRBV12-3/TRBV12-4

CDR3 DNA: TGTGCCAGCAGCTTATCCCTAGCGGGCGACGAGCAGTACTTC
CDR3 protein: CASSLSLAGDEQYF
J gene: TRBJ2-7
clone size: .
D gene: TRBD2
V gene: TRBV7-9

CDR3 DNA: TGTGCCAGCGGCCCCCCAGGACAGGGGCGCTACGAGCAGTACTTC
CDR3 protein: CASGPPGQGRYEQYF
J gene: TRBJ2-7
clone size: few
D gene: TRBD1
V gene: TRBV5-5

CDR3 DNA: TGCAGTGCTAGAGTCCCCCTGGACACCTTC
CDR3 protein: CSARVPLDTF
J gene: TRBJ1-2
clone size: .
D gene: .
V gene: TRBV20-1

CDR3 DNA: TGTGCCAGCAGCTTAGTGGAACGGGGCCCCGGGGGGGTGCGTAGCAATCAGCCCCAGCATTTT
CDR3 protein: CASSLVERGPGGVRSNQPQHF
J gene: TRBJ1-5
clone size: .
D gene: .
V gene: TRBV7-4

CDR3 DNA: TGTGCCAGCAGCTCGCACGGAGACAATTCACCCCTCCACTTT
CDR3 protein: CASSSHGDNSPLHF
J gene: TRBJ1-6
clone size: few
D gene: .
V gene: TRBV11-3

CDR3 DNA: TGTGCCAGCTCACCCGGGAGTGGCCATAGCTCCTACGAGCAGTACTTC
CDR3 protein: CASSPGSGHSSYEQYF
J gene: TRBJ2-7
clone size: .
D gene: .
V gene: TRBV18

CDR3 DNA: TGTGCCAGCAGCCCCGACAGACGAAAACTGTTTTTT
CDR3 protein: CASSPDRRKLFF
J gene: TRBJ1-4
clone size: .
D gene: .
V gene: TRBV12-3/TRBV12-4

CDR3 DNA: TGTGCCAGCAGCGTAGGAGTACAGGGGGGAGGTAGAGAAAAACTGTTTTTT
CDR3 protein: CASSVGVQGGGREKLFF
J gene: TRBJ1-4
clone size: .
D gene: TRBD1
V gene: TRBV9

CDR3 DNA: TGTGCCAGCAGTTTAGGCGGGAGCTACGAGCAGTACTTC
CDR3 protein: CASSLGGSYEQYF
J gene: TRBJ2-7
clone size: .
D gene: TRBD2
V gene: TRBV12-3/TRBV12-4

CDR3 DNA: TGTGCCAGCAGTTCCCAGCGGGGGGGCCCAGATACGCAGTATTTT
CDR3 protein: CASSSQRGGPDTQYF
J gene: TRBJ2-3
clone size: .
D gene: TRBD2
V gene: TRBV6-5

CDR3 DNA: TGTGCCAGCAGTTTGGGGACTAGCGGGGGGGCGGAGACCCAGTACTTC
CDR3 protein: CASSLGTSGGAETQYF
J gene: TRBJ2-5
clone size: .
D gene: TRBD2
V gene: TRBV27

CDR3 DNA: TGTGCCAGCAGCTTGGGGACAGGGGGTCCTGAAAAACTGTTTTTT
CDR3 protein: CASSLGTGGPEKLFF
J gene: TRBJ1-4
clone size: .
D gene: TRBD1
V gene: TRBV5-4

CDR3 DNA: TGTGCCAGCAGCTTATTTTCAACTAATGAAAAACTGTTTTTT
CDR3 protein: CASSLFSTNEKLFF
J gene: TRBJ1-4
clone size: .
D gene: .
V gene: TRBV7-8

CDR3 DNA: TGTGCCAGCAGTGAACAGGGTTTTAAGCCCGGGGAGCTGTTTTTT
CDR3 protein: CASSEQGFKPGELFF
J gene: TRBJ2-2
clone size: .
D gene: .
V gene: TRBV2

CDR3 DNA: TGTGCCAGCAGTCCCCGGGACAGGGGTTATTCACCCCTCCACTTT
CDR3 protein: CASSPRDRGYSPLHF
J gene: TRBJ1-6
clone size: .
D gene: TRBD1
V gene: TRBV27

CDR3 DNA: TGTGCCAGAAGCCGCAGCATTATACAGGGGAACTATGGCTACACCTTC
CDR3 protein: CARSRSIIQGNYGYTF
J gene: TRBJ1-2
clone size: .
D gene: TRBD1
V gene: TRBV5-3